Only a few counts were recorded for the clone carrying this T cell receptor beta chain. Its specificity is unknown. The CDR3 sequence is 13 residues long. The germline gives CDR1 SGHAT, CDR2 FQNNGV. Trimming shortened V by 5 bases and J by 3 bases, and 11 bases separated the two germline ends. This entry is derived from a study of cytomegalovirus exposure and HLA in healthy donors. Overall study context: Earlier work reported approximately 110 million unique TCR beta sequences from roughly 180 million T cells. General study findings and limits: The authors listed 164 TCR beta chains as cytomegalovirus-associated.

The PCR had 60 Vbeta and 13 Jbeta primers. Sequenced by immunoSEQ multiplex PCR; TCRdb stores in-frame clones only, minus some. The table shows about 170,000 clones, with 76% occurring only once. The chain combines TRBV11-2 with TRBJ2-7; D might be TRBD1 (5 bases). The clonotype was recovered from a female donor in good health and CMV-seronegative. Specimen: PBMCs. CDR3 coding DNA: TGTGCCAGCAGCGGCGACAGTTACTACGAGCAGTACTTC. Its translation: CASSGDSYYEQYF.